Listed here are 15 T cell receptor beta chains from one sample, sequenced in a study of early T cells in non-severe SARS-CoV-2 infection. Each CDR3 protein gets one entry after TCRdb re-called the 5' RACE reads with MiXCR. The data hold over 60,000 distinct CDR3 sequences, with 10% to 15% observed a single time. Sequencing input: whole blood. These receptors originate from an adult who was a healthcare worker with PCR-confirmed SARS-CoV-2 infection or an uninfected control (not recorded which).

The chain is built from TRBV7-6 and TRBJ2-1, with 9 nucleotides matching TRBD2. The CDR3 covers 14 residues. From germline, CDR1 is SGHVS and CDR2 FNYEAQ. Germline trimming cut 5 bases from V and 9 bases from J; bases unmatched to any gene: 8. The CDR3 DNA reads TGTGCCAGCAGCCTTGGCGGGGGGGCTAGTGAGCAGTTCTTC. The encoded protein is CASSLGGGASEQFF.

The chain is built from TRBV10-3 and TRBJ2-5; 8 bases are a match to TRBD1. V was clipped by 3 bases and J by 1 base; unmatched bases: 7. The CDR3 length is 16 residues. Germline V gene lookup returns CDR1 ENHRY and CDR2 SYGVKD. CDR3 in DNA: TGTGCCATCAGTGATGGACAGGGAGGCGGCCAAGAGACCCAGTACTTC. Its protein is CAISDGQGGGQETQYF.

The chain recombines TRBV6-5 with TRBJ2-7, with a weak D call TRBD2 (5 bases). The CDR3 is 14 amino acids. V lost 3 bases, J lost 0 bases, and 9 bases lay in between. The germline gives CDR1 MNHEY, CDR2 SVGAGI. The CDR3 coding sequence is TGTGCCAGCAGTTATTCGGGGAGCTCCTACGAGCAGTACTTC. Translated, it gives CASSYSGSSYEQYF.

The chain has TRBV20-1 and TRBJ2-7; D is unclear. Germline loops: CDR1 DFQATT, CDR2 SNEGSKA (reference sequence). The length of the CDR3 is 14 residues. V gave up 0 bases and J gave up 3 bases, with 12 bases separating them. The DNA for the CDR3 is TGCAGTGCTAGAGATCCGCAGTCAGGCTACGAGCAGTACTTC. Translation gives CSARDPQSGYEQYF.

In this sample, this clonotype turned up many times. V is TRBV3-1 and J is TRBJ2-3; 9 bases align to TRBD2. This CDR3 is 14 amino acids long. The trim removed 6 bases at V and 2 bases at J, leaving 3 bases unmatched. Germline V gene lookup returns CDR1 LGHDT and CDR2 YNNKEL (reference sequence). DNA for the CDR3: TGTGCCAGCAGGACTAGCGGCCCCACAGATACGCAGTATTTT. Its protein product is CASRTSGPTDTQYF.

By frequency in the sample, this clonotype is medium-sized. V gene TRBV20-1 combines with J gene TRBJ1-2, with 10 bases aligning to TRBD1. Germline V gives CDR1 DFQATT, CDR2 SNEGSKA (reference sequence). V lost 6 bases, J lost 1 base, and 11 bases stayed unmatched. The CDR3 sequence is 16 residues long. In nucleotides, the CDR3 is TGCAGTGCCATGGGACAGGGGAGAGGATTTAACTATGGCTACACCTTC. Translating it yields CSAMGQGRGFNYGYTF.

This clonotype appeared a few times. The genes are TRBV7-9 and TRBJ2-7; the match to TRBD1 covers 10 bases. The CDR3 has 14 amino acids. V was clipped by 5 bases and J by 6 bases; unmatched bases: 7. Germline V gives CDR1 SEHNR, CDR2 FQNEAQ (reference sequence). The CDR3 region has the DNA TGTGCCAGCAGCGTCCGGGACAGGGGTTCCGAGCAGTACTTC. It is translated as CASSVRDRGSEQYF.

This clonotype was counted at least ten times. The V call is TRBV6-2 or TRBV6-3, the J call TRBJ2-3; D not resolved. The V gene's germline CDR1 is MNHEY and CDR2 SVGEGT. The CDR3 is 12 residues long. V lost 7 bases, J lost 8 bases, and 13 bases lay in between. CDR3 loop: CASTPFPGTQYF. The DNA for the CDR3 is TGTGCCAGCACCCCTTTCCCGGGTACGCAGTATTTT.

This clonotype was counted only a few times. The rearrangement uses TRBV9 and TRBJ2-3; D gene unclear. This CDR3 has 15 amino acids. V was cut by 3 bases and J by 0 bases, with 11 bases left in between. Germline CDR1 is SGDLS and CDR2 is YYNGEE. The CDR3: CASSAGTFSTDTQYF. CDR3 coding DNA: TGTGCCAGCAGCGCCGGCACATTTAGCACAGATACGCAGTATTTT. The variable domain in full, completed from reference TRBV9 and TRBJ2-3, reads DSGVTQTPKHLITATGQRVTLRCSPRSGDLSVYWYQQSLDQGLQFLIQYYNGEERAKGNILERFSAQQFPDLHSELNLSSLELGDSALYFCASSAGTFSTDTQYFGPGTRLTVL.

This clonotype was picked up many times. V usage is TRBV15 and J usage is TRBJ2-7; tentatively, D is TRBD1 (6 bases). The CDR3 is 15 residues long. V was cut by 1 base and J by 2 bases, with 12 bases left in between. Germline CDR1 is LNHNV and CDR2 is YYDKDF (reference sequence). CDR3 in amino acids: CATSRVRDTPYEQYF. In nucleotides, the CDR3 is TGTGCCACCAGCAGAGTACGGGACACCCCCTACGAGCAGTACTTC.

This clonotype has ten or more counts. The rearrangement uses TRBV7-9 and TRBJ1-2; 10 bases fit TRBD1. Trimming removed 4 bases from V and 7 bases from J; junction bases left unmatched: 9. There are 15 residues in the CDR3. Per the germline V gene, CDR1 is SEHNR and CDR2 is FQNEAQ (reference sequence). CDR3: CASSSSWTGGFGYTF. CDR3 bases: TGTGCCAGCAGCTCAAGCTGGACAGGGGGGTTTGGCTACACCTTC.

This clonotype was picked up many times. The chain has TRBV2 and TRBJ2-6, with D unresolved. Per germline, CDR1 SNHLY and CDR2 FYNNEI. This CDR3 region has 16 residues. V lost 5 bases and J 0 bases, leaving 11 bases between the germline ends. The CDR3 DNA follows: TGTGCCAGCAGTCATCGGACGGGCTCTGGGGCCAACGTCCTGACTTTC. Encoded protein: CASSHRTGSGANVLTF.

Notes on this clonotype: One end of the junction is discordant with germline, which a read error may explain. The chain couples TRBV3-1 to TRBJ2-3; unclear D gene. Germline CDR1 is LGHDT and CDR2 is YNNKEL (reference sequence). The CDR3 runs to 15 residues. The CDR3 DNA is TGTGCCAGCAGCAAAGAGGTTGGCGCCACAGATACGCAGTATTTT. Translated, it gives CASSKEVGATDTQYF.

The rearrangement joins TRBV14 to TRBJ1-6; no definite D call. Between the trimmed V and J ends, which lost 4 bases and 9 bases, there was a span of 13 bases. Germline lookup yields CDR1 SGHDN and CDR2 FVKESK. The CDR3 length is 14 residues. The CDR3 here is CASSLEGFSSPLHF. DNA for the CDR3: TGTGCCAGCAGCCTAGAGGGTTTTTCTTCACCCCTCCACTTT. Full variable domain (rest looked up from reference TRBV14 and TRBJ1-6): EAGVTQFPSHSVIEKGQTVTLRCDPISGHDNLYWYRRVMGKEIKFLLHFVKESKQDESGMPNNRFLAERTGGTYSTLKVQPAELEDSGVYFCASSLEGFSSPLHFGNGTRLTVT.

In its sample, this clonotype was seen a few times. This chain connects TRBV7-2 to TRBJ2-3, with D perhaps matching TRBD1 (6 bases). The germline V gene has CDR1 SGHTA and CDR2 FQGNSA. The V end lost 5 bases, the J end lost 8 bases, and 14 bases lay between the germline ends. The CDR3 length is 13 residues. The CDR3 DNA is TGTGCCAGCAGCCCACTCCTAGGGGGTACGCAGTATTTT. Its protein is CASSPLLGGTQYF. Drawing the rest from reference TRBV7-2 and TRBJ2-3, the complete variable domain is GAGVSQSPSNKVTEKGKDVELRCDPISGHTALYWYRQSLGQGLEFLIYFQGNSAPDKSGLPSDRFSAERTGGSVSTLTIQRTQQEDSAVYLCASSPLLGGTQYFGPGTRLTVL.